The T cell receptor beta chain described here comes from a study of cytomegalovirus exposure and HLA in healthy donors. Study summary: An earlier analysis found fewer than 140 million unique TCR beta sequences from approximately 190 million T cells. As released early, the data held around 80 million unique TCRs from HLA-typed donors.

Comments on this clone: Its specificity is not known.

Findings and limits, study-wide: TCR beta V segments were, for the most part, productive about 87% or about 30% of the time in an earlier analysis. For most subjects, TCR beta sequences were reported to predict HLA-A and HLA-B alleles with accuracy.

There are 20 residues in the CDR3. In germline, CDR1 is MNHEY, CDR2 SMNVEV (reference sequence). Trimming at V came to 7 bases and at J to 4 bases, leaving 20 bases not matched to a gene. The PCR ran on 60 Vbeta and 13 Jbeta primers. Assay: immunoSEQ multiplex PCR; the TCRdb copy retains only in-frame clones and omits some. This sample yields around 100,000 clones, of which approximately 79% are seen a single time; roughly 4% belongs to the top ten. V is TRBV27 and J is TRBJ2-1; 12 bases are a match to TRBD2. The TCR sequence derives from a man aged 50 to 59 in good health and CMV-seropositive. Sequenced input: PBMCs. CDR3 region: CASTFDGLAGTRRLYNEQFF. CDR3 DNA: TGTGCCAGCACCTTCGACGGACTAGCGGGAACAAGGAGACTATACAATGAGCAGTTCTTC.